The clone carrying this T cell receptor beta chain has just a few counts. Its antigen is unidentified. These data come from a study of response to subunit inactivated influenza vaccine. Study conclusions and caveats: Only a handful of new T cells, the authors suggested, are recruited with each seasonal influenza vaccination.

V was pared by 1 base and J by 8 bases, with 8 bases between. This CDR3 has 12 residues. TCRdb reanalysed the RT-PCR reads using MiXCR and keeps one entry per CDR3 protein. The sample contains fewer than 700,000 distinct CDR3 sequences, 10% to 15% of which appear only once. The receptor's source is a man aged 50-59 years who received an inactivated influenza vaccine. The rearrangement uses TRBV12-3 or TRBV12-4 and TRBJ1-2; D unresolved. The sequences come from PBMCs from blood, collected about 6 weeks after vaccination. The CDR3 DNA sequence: TGTGCCAGCAGTTTAGGCAGTCAAGGCTACACCTTC. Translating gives CASSLGSQGYTF.